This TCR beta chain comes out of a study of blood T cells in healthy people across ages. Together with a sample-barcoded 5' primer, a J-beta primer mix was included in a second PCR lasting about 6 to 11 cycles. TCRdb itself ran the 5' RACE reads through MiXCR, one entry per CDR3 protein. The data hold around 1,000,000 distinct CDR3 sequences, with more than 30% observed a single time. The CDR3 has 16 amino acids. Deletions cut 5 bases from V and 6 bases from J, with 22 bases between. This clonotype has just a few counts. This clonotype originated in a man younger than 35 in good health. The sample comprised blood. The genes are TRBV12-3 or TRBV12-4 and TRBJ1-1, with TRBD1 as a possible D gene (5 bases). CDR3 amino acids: CASSPITGRSDPEAFF. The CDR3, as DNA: TGTGCCAGCAGTCCCATTACGGGACGCTCGGACCCTGAAGCTTTCTTT.